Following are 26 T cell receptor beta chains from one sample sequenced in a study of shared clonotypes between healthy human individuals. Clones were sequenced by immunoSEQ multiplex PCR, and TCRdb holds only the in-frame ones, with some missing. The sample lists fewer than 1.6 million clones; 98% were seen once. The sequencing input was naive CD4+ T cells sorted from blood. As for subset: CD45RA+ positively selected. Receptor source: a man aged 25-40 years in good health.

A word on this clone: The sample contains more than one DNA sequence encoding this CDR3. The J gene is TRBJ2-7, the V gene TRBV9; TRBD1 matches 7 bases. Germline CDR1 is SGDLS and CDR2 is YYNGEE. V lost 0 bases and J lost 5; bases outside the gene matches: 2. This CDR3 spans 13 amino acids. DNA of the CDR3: TGTGCCAGCAGCGTAGGAGGGGGCAACGAGCAGTACTTC. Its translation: CASSVGGGNEQYF.

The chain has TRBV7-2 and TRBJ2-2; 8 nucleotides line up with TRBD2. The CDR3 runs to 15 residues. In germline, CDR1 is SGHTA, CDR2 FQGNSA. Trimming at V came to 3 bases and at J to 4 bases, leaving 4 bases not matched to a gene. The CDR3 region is CASSFRTSRTGELFF. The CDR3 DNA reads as TGTGCCAGCAGCTTCAGGACTAGCCGCACCGGGGAGCTGTTTTTT.

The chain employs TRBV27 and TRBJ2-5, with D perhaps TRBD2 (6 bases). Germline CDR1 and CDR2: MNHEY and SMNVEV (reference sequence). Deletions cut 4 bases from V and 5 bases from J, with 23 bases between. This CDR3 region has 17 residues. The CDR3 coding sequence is TGTGCCAGCAGTTCAAAAACCACCGGGACTCGGACGGAGACCCAGTACTTC. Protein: CASSSKTTGTRTETQYF.

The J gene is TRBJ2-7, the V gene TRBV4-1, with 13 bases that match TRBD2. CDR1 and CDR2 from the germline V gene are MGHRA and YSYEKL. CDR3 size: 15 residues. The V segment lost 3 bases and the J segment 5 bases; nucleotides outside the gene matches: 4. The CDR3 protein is CASSQLGLAGDEQYF. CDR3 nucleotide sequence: TGCGCCAGCAGCCAGTTAGGACTAGCGGGAGACGAGCAGTACTTC.

The DNA for the CDR3 is TGTGCCAGCTCACCACCGGGGGGACCGGGATGGGATACGCAGTATTTT. Protein: CASSPPGGPGWDTQYF. The chain employs TRBV18 and TRBJ2-3; possibly TRBD2 for D (6 bases). V lost 0 bases to trimming and J lost 6 bases, with 16 bases between them. The CDR3 is 16 residues long. The germline V gene encodes CDR1 KGHSH and CDR2 LQKENI.

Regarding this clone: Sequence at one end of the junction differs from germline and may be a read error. CDR3 residues: CASSNAHNTGELFF. CDR3 DNA sequence: TGTGCTAGCAGCAACGCCCACAACACCGGGGAGCTGTTTTTT. The rearrangement links TRBV7-7 to TRBJ2-2, with D unresolved. The CDR3 contains 14 residues. Germline CDR1 reads SSHAT; CDR2 reads FNYEAQ (reference sequence).

The CDR3 reads CASSLEPPVVADSYNEQFF. The CDR3 DNA reads as TGTGCCAGCAGCTTAGAGCCTCCAGTAGTAGCGGACTCCTACAATGAGCAGTTCTTC. This chain uses TRBV11-1 with TRBJ2-1, with a weak D call TRBD2 (6 bases). Germline assignment: CDR1 SGHAT and CDR2 FQDESV (reference sequence). Trimming took off 1 base at V and 0 bases at J, with 19 bases between the two ends. This CDR3 is 19 amino acids long.

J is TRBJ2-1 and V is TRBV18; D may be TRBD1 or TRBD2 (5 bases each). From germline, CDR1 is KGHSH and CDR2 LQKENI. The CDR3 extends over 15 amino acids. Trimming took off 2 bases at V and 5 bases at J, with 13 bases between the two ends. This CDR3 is CASSPKGTPNNEQFF. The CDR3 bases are TGTGCCAGCTCACCAAAGGGGACCCCCAACAATGAGCAGTTCTTC.

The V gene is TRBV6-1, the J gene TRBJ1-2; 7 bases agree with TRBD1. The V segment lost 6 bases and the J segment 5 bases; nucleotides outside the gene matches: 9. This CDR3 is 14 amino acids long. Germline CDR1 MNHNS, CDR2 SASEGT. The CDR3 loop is CASRETGSRYGYTF. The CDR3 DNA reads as TGTGCCAGCAGGGAGACAGGGAGCCGTTATGGCTACACCTTC.

CDR3 region: CASSSVGHTDTQYF. As DNA, the CDR3 is TGTGCCAGCAGCTCGGTCGGGCACACAGATACGCAGTATTTT. The chain carries TRBV6-5 and TRBJ2-3, with unresolved D. Germline V lookup: CDR1 MNHEY, CDR2 SVGAGI. V was clipped by 6 bases and J by 2 bases, with 12 bases between them. The CDR3 totals 14 residues.

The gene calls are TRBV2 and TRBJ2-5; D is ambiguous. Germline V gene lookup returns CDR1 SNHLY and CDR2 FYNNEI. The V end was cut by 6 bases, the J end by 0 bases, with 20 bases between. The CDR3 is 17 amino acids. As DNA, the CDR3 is TGTGCCAGCAGGGGGTGGTCGGGTTCGACGGACCAAGAGACCCAGTACTTC. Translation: CASRGWSGSTDQETQYF.

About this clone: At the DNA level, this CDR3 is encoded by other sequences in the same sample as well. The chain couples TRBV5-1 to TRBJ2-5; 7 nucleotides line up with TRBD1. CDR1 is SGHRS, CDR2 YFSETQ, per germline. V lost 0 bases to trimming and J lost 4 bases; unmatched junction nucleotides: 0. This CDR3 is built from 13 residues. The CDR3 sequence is CASSLDRGETQYF. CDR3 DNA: TGCGCCAGCAGCTTGGACAGGGGAGAGACCCAGTACTTC. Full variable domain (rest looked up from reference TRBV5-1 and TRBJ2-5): KAGVTQTPRYLIKTRGQQVTLSCSPISGHRSVSWYQQTPGQGLQFLFEYFSETQRNKGNFPGRFSGRQFSNSRSEMNVSTLELGDSALYLCASSLDRGETQYFGPGTRLLVL.

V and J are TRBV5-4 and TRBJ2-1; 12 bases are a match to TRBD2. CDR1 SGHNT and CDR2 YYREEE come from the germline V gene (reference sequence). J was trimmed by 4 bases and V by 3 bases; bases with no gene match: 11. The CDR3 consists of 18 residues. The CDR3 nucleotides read TGTGCCAGCAGCTCTTCGAGGGGTGGACTAGCGGGATACAATGAGCAGTTCTTC. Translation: CASSSSRGGLAGYNEQFF. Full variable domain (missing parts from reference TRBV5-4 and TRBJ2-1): ETGVTQSPTHLIKTRGQQVTLRCSSQSGHNTVSWYQQALGQGPQFIFQYYREEENGRGNFPPRFSGLQFPNYSSELNVNALELDDSALYLCASSSSRGGLAGYNEQFFGPGTRLTVL.

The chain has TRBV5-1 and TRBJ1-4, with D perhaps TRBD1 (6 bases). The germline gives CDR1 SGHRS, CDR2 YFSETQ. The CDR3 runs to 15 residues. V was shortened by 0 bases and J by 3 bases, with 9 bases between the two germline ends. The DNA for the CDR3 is TGCGCCAGCAGCTTGGAAAACAGGGCTAATGAAAAACTGTTTTTT. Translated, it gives CASSLENRANEKLFF.

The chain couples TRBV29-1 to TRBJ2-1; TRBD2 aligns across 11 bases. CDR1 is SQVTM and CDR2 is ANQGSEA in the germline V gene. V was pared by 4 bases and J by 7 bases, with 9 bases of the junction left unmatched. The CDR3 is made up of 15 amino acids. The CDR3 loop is CSVGSSSGRRNEQFF. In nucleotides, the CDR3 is TGCAGCGTTGGTAGCTCTAGCGGGAGGAGAAATGAGCAGTTCTTC.

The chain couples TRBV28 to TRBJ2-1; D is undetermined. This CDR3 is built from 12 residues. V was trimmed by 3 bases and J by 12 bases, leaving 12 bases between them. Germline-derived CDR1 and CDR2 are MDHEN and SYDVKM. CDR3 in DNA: TGTGCCAGCAGTTTCCAAACGCAACCGCAGTTCTTC. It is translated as CASSFQTQPQFF.

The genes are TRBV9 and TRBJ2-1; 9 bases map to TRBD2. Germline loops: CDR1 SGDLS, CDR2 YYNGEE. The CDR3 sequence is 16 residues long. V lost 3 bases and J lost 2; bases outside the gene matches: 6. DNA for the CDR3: TGTGCCAGCAGCGACTTTGCGGGAGGGCCCTACAATGAGCAGTTCTTC. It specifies CASSDFAGGPYNEQFF. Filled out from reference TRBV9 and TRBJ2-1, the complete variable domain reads DSGVTQTPKHLITATGQRVTLRCSPRSGDLSVYWYQQSLDQGLQFLIQYYNGEERAKGNILERFSAQQFPDLHSELNLSSLELGDSALYFCASSDFAGGPYNEQFFGPGTRLTVL.

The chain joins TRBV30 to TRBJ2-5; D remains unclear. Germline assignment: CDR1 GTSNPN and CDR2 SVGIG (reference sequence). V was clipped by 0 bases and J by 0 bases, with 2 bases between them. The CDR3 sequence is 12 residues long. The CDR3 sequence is CAWSVDQETQYF. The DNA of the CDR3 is TGTGCCTGGAGTGTTGACCAAGAGACCCAGTACTTC.

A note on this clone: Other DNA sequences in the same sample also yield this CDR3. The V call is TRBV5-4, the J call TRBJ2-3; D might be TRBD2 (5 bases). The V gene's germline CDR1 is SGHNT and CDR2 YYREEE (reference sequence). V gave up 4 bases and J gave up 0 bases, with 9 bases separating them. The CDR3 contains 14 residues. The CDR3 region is CASSPDSSTDTQYF. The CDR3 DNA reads TGTGCCAGCAGCCCGGACTCCAGCACAGATACGCAGTATTTT.

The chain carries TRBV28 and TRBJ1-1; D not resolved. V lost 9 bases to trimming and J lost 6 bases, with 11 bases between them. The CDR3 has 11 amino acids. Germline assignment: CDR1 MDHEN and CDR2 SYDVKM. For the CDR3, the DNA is TGTGCCAGTGTTGGTCTTTCTGAAGCTTTCTTT. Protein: CASVGLSEAFF.

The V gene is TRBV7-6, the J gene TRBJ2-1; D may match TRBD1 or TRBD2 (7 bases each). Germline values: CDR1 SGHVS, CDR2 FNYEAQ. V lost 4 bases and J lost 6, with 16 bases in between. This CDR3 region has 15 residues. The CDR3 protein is CASSYQGGGTNEQFF. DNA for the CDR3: TGTGCCAGCAGCTACCAGGGAGGGGGCACCAATGAGCAGTTCTTC.

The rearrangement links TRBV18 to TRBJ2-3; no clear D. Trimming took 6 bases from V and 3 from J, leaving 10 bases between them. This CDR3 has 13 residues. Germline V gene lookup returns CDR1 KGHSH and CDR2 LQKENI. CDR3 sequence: CASSERVTDTQYF. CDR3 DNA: TGTGCCAGCTCGGAGCGTGTTACAGATACGCAGTATTTT.

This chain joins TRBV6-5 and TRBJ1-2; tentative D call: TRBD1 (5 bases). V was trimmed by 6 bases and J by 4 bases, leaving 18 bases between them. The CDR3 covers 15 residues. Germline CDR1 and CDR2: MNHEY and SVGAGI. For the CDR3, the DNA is TGTGCCAGCAGCGCCTACACCGGTGGGGCCTATGGCTACACCTTC. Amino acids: CASSAYTGGAYGYTF.

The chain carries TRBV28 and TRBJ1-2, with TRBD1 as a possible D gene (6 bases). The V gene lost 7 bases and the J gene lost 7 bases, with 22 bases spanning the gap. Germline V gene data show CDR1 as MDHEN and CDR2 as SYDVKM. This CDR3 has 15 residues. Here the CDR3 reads CASTIVGASWGGYTF. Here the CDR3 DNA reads TGTGCCAGCACAATCGTGGGGGCCTCTTGGGGTGGCTACACCTTC.

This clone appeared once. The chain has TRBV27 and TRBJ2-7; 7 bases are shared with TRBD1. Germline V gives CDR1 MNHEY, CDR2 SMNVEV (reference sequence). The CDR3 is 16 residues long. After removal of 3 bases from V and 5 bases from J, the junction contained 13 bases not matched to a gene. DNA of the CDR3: TGTGCCAGCAGTTTGCTCAGGGGGAATCCCCGGGACGAGCAGTACTTC. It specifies CASSLLRGNPRDEQYF.

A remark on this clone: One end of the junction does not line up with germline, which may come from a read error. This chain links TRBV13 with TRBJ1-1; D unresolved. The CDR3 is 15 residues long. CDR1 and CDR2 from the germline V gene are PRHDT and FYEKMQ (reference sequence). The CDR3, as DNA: TGTGCCAGCACCTTAACCCCAGGAGGGAACACTGAAGCTTTCTTT. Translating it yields CASTLTPGGNTEAFF.